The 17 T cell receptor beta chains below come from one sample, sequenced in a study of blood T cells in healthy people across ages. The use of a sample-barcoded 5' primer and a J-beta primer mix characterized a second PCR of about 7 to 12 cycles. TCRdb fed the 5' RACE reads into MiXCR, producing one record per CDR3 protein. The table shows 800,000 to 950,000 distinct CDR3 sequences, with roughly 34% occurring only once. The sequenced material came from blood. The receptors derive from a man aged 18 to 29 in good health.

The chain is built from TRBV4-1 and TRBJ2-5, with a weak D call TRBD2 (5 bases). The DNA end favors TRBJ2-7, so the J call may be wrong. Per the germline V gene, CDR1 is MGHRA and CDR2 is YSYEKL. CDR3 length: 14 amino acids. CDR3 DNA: TGCGCCAGCAGCCAAGGGGGTGAGGCGGGCGAGCAGTACTTC. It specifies CASSQGGEAGEQYF.

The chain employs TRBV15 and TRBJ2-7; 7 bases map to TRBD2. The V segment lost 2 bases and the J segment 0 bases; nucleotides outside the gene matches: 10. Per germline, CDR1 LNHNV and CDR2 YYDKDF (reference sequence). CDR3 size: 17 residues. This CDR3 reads CATSRPGVSGNSYEQYF. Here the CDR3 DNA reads TGTGCCACCAGCAGACCCGGAGTGAGCGGGAACTCCTACGAGCAGTACTTC.

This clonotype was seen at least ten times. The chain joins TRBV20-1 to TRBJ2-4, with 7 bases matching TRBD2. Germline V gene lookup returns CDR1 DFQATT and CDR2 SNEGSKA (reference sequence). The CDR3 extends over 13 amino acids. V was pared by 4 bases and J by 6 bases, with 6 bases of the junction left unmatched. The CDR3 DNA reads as TGCAGTGCTATGAACCCGGGAGGAAACATTCAGTACTTC. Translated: CSAMNPGGNIQYF.

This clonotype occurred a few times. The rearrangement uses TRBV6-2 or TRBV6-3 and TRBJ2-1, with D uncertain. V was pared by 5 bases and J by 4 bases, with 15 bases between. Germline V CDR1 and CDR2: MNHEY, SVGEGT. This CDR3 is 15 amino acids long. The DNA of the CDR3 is TGTGCCAGCAGTCCCCTCGTCGCGGTGTACAATGAGCAGTTCTTC. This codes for CASSPLVAVYNEQFF.

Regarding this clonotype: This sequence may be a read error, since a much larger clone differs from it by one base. CDR3 sequence (DNA): TGTGCCAGCAGCGGGGCAGGGGGGCAGTTCTTC. It specifies CASSGAGGQFF. The chain combines TRBV5-5 with TRBJ2-1, with TRBD1 matching over 7 bases. The CDR3 runs 11 residues. In germline, CDR1 is SGHKS, CDR2 YYEKEE (reference sequence). Trimming took 4 bases from V and 12 from J; bases not matched to a gene: 4. Combining the CDR3 with reference TRBV5-5 and TRBJ2-1 gives the whole variable domain DAGVTQSPTHLIKTRGQQVTLRCSPISGHKSVSWYQQVLGQGPQFIFQYYEKEERGRGNFPDRFSARQFPNYSSELNVNALLLGDSALYLCASSGAGGQFFGPGTRLTVL.

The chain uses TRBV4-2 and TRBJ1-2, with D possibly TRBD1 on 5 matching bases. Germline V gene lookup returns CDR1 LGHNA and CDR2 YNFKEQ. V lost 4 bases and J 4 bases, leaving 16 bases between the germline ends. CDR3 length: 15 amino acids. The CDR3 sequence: CASSPLGAASYGYTF. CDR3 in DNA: TGTGCCAGCAGCCCCCTAGGGGCGGCCAGCTATGGCTACACCTTC.

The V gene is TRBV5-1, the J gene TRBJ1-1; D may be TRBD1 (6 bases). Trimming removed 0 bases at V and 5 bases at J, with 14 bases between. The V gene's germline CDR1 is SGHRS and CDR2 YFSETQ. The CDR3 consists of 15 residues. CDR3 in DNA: TGCGCCAGCAGCTTGGCCGACTCAGGGGAGACTGAAGCTTTCTTT. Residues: CASSLADSGETEAFF.

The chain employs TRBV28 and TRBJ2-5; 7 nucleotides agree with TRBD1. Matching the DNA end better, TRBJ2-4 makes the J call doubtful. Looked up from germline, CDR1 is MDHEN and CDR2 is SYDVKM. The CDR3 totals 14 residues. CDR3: CASRDNTGANIQYF. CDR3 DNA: TGTGCCAGCAGGGATAACACAGGGGCAAACATTCAGTACTTC.

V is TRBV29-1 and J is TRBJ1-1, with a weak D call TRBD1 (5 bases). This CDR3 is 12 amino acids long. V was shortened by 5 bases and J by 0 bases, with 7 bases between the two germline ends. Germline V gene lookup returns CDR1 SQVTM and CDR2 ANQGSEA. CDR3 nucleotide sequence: TGCAGCGTTTCAGGGTTGAACACTGAAGCTTTCTTT. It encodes CSVSGLNTEAFF. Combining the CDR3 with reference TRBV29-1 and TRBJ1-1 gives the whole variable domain SAVISQKPSRDICQRGTSLTIQCQVDSQVTMMFWYRQQPGQSLTLIATANQGSEATYESGFVIDKFPISRPNLTFSTLTVSNMSPEDSSIYLCSVSGLNTEAFFGQGTRLTVV.

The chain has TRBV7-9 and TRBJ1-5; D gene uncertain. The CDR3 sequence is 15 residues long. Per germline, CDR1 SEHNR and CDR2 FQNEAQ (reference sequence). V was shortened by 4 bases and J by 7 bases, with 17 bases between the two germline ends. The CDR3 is CASSSTRMEGQPQHF. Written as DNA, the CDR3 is TGTGCCAGCAGCTCGACCCGGATGGAAGGGCAGCCCCAGCATTTT. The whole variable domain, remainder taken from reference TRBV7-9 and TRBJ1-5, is DTGVSQNPRHKITKRGQNVTFRCDPISEHNRLYWYRQTLGQGPEFLTYFQNEAQLEKSRLLSDRFSAERPKGSFSTLEIQRTEQGDSAMYLCASSSTRMEGQPQHFGDGTRLSIL.

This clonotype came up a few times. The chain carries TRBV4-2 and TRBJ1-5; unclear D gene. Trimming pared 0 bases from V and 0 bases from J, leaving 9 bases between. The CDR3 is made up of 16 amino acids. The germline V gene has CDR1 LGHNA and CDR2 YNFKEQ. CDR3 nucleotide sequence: TGTGCCAGCAGCCAAGATGGTCAAGATAGCAATCAGCCCCAGCATTTT. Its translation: CASSQDGQDSNQPQHF.

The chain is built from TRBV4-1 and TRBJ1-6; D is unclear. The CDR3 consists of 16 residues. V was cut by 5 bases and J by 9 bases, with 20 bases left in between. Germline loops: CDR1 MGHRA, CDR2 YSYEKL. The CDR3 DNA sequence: TGCGCCAGCAGCTTCGAACGGAGAGGTCCAAGTTCACCCCTCCACTTT. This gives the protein CASSFERRGPSSPLHF.

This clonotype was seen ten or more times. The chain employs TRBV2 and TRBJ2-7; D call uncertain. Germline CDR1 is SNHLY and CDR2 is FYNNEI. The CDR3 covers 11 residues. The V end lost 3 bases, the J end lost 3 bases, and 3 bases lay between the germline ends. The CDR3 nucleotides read TGTGCCAGCAGTGACCGCTACGAGCAGTACTTC. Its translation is CASSDRYEQYF.

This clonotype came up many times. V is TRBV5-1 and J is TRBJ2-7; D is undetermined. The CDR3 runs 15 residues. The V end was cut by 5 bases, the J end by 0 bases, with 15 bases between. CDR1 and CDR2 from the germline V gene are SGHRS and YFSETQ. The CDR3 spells CASSPALQVSYEQYF. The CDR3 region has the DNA TGCGCCAGCAGTCCAGCCCTCCAGGTCTCCTACGAGCAGTACTTC.

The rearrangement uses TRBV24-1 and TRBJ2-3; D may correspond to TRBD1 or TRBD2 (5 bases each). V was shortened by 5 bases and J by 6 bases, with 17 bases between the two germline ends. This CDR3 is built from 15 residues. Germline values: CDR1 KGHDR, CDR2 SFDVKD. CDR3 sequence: CATSGTRGGGDTQYF. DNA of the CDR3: TGTGCCACCAGTGGCACGAGGGGTGGTGGGGATACGCAGTATTTT.

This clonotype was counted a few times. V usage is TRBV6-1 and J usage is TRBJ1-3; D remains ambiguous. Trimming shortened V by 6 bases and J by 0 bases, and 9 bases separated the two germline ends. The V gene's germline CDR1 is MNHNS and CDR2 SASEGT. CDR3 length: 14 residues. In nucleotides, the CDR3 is TGTGCCAGCAGCCCGAGCTACTCTGGAAACACCATATATTTT. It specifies CASSPSYSGNTIYF.

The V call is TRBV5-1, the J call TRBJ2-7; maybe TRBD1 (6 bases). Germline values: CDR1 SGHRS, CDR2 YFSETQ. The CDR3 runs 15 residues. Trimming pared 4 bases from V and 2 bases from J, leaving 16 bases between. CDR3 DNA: TGCGCCAGCAGCCTGGACAGACCAGATCCCTACGAGCAGTACTTC. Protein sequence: CASSLDRPDPYEQYF.